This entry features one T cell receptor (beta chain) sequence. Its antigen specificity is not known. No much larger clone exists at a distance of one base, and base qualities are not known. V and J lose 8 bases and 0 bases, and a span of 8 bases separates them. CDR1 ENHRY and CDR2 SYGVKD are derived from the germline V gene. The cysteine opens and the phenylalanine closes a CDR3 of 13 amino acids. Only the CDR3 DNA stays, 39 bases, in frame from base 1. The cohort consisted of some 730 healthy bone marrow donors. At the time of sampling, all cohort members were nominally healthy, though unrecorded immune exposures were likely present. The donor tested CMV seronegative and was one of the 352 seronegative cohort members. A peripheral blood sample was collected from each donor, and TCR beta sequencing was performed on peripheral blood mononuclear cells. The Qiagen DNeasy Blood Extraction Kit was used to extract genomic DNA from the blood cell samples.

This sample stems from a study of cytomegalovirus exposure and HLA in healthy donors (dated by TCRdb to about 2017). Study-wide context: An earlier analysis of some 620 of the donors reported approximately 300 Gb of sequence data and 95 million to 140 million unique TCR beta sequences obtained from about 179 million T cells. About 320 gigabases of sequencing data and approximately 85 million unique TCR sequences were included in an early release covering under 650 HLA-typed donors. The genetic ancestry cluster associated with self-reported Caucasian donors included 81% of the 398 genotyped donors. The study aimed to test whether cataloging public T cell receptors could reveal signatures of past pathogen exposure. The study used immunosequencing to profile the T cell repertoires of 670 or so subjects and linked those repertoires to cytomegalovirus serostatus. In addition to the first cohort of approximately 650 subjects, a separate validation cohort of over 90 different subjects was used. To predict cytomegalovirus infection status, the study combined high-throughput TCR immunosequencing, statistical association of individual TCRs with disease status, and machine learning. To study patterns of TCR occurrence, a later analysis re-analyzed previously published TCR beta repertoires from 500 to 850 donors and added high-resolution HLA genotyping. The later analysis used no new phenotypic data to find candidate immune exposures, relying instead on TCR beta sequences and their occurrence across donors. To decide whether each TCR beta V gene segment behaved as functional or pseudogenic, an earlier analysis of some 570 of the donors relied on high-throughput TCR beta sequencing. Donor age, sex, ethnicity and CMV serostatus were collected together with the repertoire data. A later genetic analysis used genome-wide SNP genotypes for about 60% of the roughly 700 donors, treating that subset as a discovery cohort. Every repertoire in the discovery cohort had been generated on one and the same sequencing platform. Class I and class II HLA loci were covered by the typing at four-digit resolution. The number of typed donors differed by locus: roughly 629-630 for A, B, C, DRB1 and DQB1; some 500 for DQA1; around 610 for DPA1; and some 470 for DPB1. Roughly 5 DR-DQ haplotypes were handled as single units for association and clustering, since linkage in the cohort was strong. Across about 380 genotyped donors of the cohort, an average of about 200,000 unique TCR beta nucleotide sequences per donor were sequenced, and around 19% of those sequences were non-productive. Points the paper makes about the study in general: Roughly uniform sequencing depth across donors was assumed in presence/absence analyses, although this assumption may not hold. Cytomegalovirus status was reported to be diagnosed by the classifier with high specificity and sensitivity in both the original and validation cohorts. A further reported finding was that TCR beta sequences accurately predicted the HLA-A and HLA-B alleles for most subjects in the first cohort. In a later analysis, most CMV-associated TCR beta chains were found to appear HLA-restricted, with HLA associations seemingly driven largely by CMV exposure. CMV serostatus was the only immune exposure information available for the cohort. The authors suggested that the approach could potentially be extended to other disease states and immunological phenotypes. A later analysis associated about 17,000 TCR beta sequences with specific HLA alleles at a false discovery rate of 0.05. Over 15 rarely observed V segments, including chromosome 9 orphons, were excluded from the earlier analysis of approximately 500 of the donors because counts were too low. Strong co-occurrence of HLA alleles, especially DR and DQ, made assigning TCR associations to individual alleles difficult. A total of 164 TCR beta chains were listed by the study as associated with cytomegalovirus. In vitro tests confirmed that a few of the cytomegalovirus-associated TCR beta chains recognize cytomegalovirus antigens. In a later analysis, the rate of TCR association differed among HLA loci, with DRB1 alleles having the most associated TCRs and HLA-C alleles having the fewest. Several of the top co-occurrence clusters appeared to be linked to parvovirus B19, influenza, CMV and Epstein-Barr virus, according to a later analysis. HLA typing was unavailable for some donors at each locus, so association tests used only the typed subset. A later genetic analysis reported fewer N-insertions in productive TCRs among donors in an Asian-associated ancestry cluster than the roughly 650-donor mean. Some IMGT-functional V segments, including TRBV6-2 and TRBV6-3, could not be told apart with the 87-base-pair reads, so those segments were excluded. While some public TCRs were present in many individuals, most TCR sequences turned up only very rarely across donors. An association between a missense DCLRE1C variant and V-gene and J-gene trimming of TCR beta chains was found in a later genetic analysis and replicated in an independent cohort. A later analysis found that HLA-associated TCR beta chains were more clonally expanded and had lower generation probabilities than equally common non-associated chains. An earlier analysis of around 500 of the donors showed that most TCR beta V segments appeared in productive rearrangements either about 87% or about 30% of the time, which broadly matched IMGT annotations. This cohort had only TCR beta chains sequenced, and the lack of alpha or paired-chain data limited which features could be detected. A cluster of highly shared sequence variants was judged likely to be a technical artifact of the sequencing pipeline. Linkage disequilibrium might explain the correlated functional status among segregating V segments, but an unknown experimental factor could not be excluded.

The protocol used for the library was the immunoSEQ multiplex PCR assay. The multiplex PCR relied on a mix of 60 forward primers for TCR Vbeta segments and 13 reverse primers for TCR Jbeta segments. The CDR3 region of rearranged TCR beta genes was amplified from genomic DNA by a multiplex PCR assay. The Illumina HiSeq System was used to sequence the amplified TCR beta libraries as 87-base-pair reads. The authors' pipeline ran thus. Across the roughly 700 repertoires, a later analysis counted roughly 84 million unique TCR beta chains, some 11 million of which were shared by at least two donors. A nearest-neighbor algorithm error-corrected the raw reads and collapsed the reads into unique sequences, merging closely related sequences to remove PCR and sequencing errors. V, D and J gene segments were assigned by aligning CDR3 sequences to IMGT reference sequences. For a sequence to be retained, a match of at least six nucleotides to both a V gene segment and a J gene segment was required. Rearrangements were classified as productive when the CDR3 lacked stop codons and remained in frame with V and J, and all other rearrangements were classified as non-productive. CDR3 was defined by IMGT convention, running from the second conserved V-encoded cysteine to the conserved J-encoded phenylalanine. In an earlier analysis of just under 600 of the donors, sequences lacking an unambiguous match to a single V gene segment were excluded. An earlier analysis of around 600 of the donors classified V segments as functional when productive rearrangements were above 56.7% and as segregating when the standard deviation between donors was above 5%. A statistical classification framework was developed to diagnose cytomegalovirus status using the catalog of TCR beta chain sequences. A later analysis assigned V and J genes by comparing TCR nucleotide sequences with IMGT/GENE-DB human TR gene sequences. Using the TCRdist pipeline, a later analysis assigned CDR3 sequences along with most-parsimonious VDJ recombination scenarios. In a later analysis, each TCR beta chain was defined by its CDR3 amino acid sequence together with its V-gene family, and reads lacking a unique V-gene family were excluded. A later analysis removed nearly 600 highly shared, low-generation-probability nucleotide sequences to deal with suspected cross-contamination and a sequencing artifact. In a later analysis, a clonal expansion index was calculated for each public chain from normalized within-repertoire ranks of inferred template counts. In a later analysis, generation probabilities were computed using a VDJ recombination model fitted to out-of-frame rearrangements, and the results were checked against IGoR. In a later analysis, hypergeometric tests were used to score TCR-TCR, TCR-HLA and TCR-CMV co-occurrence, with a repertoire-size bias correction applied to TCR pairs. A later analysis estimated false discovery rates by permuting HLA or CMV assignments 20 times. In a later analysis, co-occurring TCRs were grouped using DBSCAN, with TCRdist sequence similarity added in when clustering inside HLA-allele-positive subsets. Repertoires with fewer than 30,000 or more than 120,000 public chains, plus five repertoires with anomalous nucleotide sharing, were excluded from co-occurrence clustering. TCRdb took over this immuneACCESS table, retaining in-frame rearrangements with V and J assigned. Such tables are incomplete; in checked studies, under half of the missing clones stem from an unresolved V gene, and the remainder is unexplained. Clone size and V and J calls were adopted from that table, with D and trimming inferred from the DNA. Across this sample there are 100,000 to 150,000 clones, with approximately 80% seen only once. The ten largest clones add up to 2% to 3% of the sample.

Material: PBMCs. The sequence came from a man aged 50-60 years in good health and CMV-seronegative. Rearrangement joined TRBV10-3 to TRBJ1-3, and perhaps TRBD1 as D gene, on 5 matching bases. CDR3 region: CAISDNSGNTIYF. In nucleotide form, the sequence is TGTGCCATCTCGGACAACTCTGGAAACACCATATATTTT.